These 15 T cell receptor beta chains came from one sample sequenced in a study of cytomegalovirus exposure and HLA in healthy donors. PCR was performed using 60 Vbeta and 13 Jbeta primers. Data came from immunoSEQ multiplex PCR; TCRdb stores just in-frame clones and leaves some out. This sample has about 110,000 clones, with 65% to 80% found just once. The sample was PBMCs. These receptors were taken from a male donor in good health and CMV-seronegative.

V usage is TRBV6-5 and J usage is TRBJ2-3; D gene unclear. Trimming took off 5 bases at V and 1 base at J, with 13 bases between the two ends. This CDR3 spans 15 amino acids. Per the germline V gene, CDR1 is MNHEY and CDR2 is SVGAGI. Written as DNA, the CDR3 is TGTGCCAGCAGTACCCTGGCGGAAGGCACAGATACGCAGTATTTT. Its protein is CASSTLAEGTDTQYF.

The CDR3 loop is CASSTSWDSQETQYF. The CDR3 DNA sequence: TGTGCCAGCAGTACATCATGGGACAGCCAAGAGACCCAGTACTTC. This chain links TRBV28 with TRBJ2-5, with 7 bases that match TRBD1. The V gene's germline CDR1 is MDHEN and CDR2 SYDVKM. The CDR3 runs to 15 residues. J was trimmed by 1 base and V by 5 bases; bases with no gene match: 7. The whole variable domain, filled in from reference TRBV28 and TRBJ2-5, reads DVKVTQSSRYLVKRTGEKVFLECVQDMDHENMFWYRQDPGLGLRLIYFSYDVKMKEKGDIPEGYSVSREKKERFSLILESASTNQTSMYLCASSTSWDSQETQYFGPGTRLLVL.

This clone showed up just a few times. The genes are TRBV4-1 and TRBJ1-1; tentatively, D is TRBD1 (5 bases). V lost 4 bases and J lost 1, with 13 bases in between. The germline V gene has CDR1 MGHRA and CDR2 YSYEKL. The CDR3 runs 15 residues. In DNA form, the CDR3 reads TGCGCCAGCAGCCCCGTTATCGGGGGGAACACTGAAGCTTTCTTT. It codes for CASSPVIGGNTEAFF.

This clone was counted a few times. The rearrangement joins TRBV6-5 to TRBJ2-5, with TRBD2 matching over 10 bases. The end of the DNA is better explained by TRBJ2-7, so the J call may be wrong. CDR3 length: 14 residues. Germline V gene lookup returns CDR1 MNHEY and CDR2 SVGAGI. The CDR3, as DNA: TGTGCCAGCAGGAGAGGTCTAGCGGGAGACGAGCAGTACTTC. Translating gives CASRRGLAGDEQYF.

The chain links TRBV6-5 to TRBJ1-5; TRBD1 matches at 7 bases. Per the germline V gene, CDR1 is MNHEY and CDR2 is SVGAGI. J was trimmed by 2 bases and V by 5 bases; bases with no gene match: 3. The CDR3 consists of 14 residues. CDR3 in amino acids: CASSQGQGNQPQHF. CDR3 sequence (DNA): TGTGCCAGCAGTCAAGGACAGGGCAATCAGCCCCAGCATTTT.

In its sample, this clone was seen a few times. The rearrangement uses TRBV5-6 and TRBJ1-3, with 7 nucleotides matching TRBD1. V dropped 4 bases and J dropped 3; count of bases not matched to a gene: 10. CDR1 is SGHDT, CDR2 YYEEEE, per germline. The CDR3 length is 16 residues. The CDR3 sequence: CASSATGESFGNTIYF. Written as DNA, the CDR3 is TGTGCCAGCAGCGCCACAGGGGAGTCGTTTGGAAACACCATATATTTT.

V and J are TRBV29-1 and TRBJ2-7, with D possibly matching TRBD2 (5 bases). The V end was cut by 2 bases, the J end by 6 bases, with 11 bases between. Germline CDR1 is SQVTM and CDR2 is ANQGSEA. This CDR3 contains 12 residues. CDR3 nucleotides: TGCAGCGTTGAATTGTCAGGAGGCGAGCAGTACTTC. Translation: CSVELSGGEQYF.

This sequence joins TRBV10-3 and TRBJ2-1; 7 nucleotides line up with TRBD1. Germline assignment: CDR1 ENHRY and CDR2 SYGVKD. J was trimmed by 6 bases and V by 4 bases; bases with no gene match: 9. The CDR3 extends over 15 amino acids. CDR3 residues: CAISAGTAGSNEQFF. As DNA, the CDR3 is TGTGCCATCAGTGCGGGGACAGCAGGGAGCAATGAGCAGTTCTTC.

The chain is built from TRBV28 and TRBJ2-7; 7 positions match TRBD1. V lost 2 bases to trimming and J lost 0 bases; unmatched junction nucleotides: 16. Germline assignment: CDR1 MDHEN and CDR2 SYDVKM. CDR3 length: 19 residues. The CDR3 DNA sequence: TGTGCCAGCAGTTTACCCTACAAAATCGACAGGGAGCCCTCCTACGAGCAGTACTTC. Protein sequence: CASSLPYKIDREPSYEQYF.

The chain is built from TRBV2 and TRBJ2-2; D not resolved. The CDR3 extends over 13 amino acids. The germline gives CDR1 SNHLY, CDR2 FYNNEI. V was trimmed by 1 base and J by 5 bases, leaving 5 bases between them. The CDR3 protein is CASSEVATGELFF. The CDR3 region has the DNA TGTGCCAGCAGTGAAGTGGCTACCGGGGAGCTGTTTTTT.

J is TRBJ2-2 and V is TRBV4-1, with 8 nucleotides matching TRBD1. V shed 2 bases, J shed 1 base, and the junction held 3 bases outside the gene matches. The CDR3 totals 16 residues. Looked up from germline, CDR1 is MGHRA and CDR2 is YSYEKL. CDR3 sequence: CASSQNTGGNTGELFF. The CDR3 coding sequence is TGCGCCAGCAGCCAAAATACAGGGGGGAACACCGGGGAGCTGTTTTTT.

The chain uses TRBV5-1 and TRBJ1-1; 8 nucleotides line up with TRBD1. J gave up 3 bases and V 6 bases, and 7 bases lay outside the gene matches. Germline assignment: CDR1 SGHRS and CDR2 YFSETQ. The CDR3 consists of 14 residues. DNA for the CDR3: TGCGCCAGCAAACAGAACAGGGGGGACACTGAAGCTTTCTTT. Translated, it gives CASKQNRGDTEAFF.

The chain links TRBV14 to TRBJ2-7; no firm D call. Germline V gene lookup returns CDR1 SGHDN and CDR2 FVKESK. The CDR3 spans 11 residues. V gave up 2 bases and J gave up 4 bases, with 3 bases separating them. CDR3 amino acids: CASSQIYEQYF. The CDR3 nucleotides read TGTGCCAGCAGCCAAATATACGAGCAGTACTTC.

The CDR3 loop is CASIRERTSGKETQYF. CDR3 nucleotides: TGTGCCAGCATCAGAGAGAGGACTAGCGGAAAAGAGACCCAGTACTTC. The V call is TRBV2, the J call TRBJ2-5; 10 nucleotides match TRBD2. V lost 7 bases, J lost 3 bases, and 11 bases stayed unmatched. The CDR3 runs 16 residues. CDR1 and CDR2 (germline): SNHLY, FYNNEI.

The V and J genes are TRBV11-2 and TRBJ1-2; D possibly corresponds to TRBD1 (6 bases). The CDR3 has 14 residues. Trimming left V 4 bases short and J 9 bases short, with 18 bases between. Germline V lookup: CDR1 SGHAT, CDR2 FQNNGV. CDR3 amino acids: CASSSITGYVSYTF. CDR3 coding DNA: TGTGCCAGCAGCTCTATTACAGGGTATGTGAGCTACACCTTC.